The clone carrying this TCR beta chain was seen only a few times. As yet, its antigen is unknown. Trimming left V 0 bases short and J 2 bases short, with 11 bases between. CDR3 length equals 17 residues. Germline CDR1 MNHEY, CDR2 SVGEGT. This record comes from a study of blood T cells in healthy people across ages. Study-wide results and limits: Because donor CMV status was unknown, expanded clonotype changes were possibly confounded.

It was with a sample-barcoded 5' primer and a J-beta primer mix that a second PCR of about 6 to 11 cycles was run. TCRdb re-analysed the 5' RACE reads in MiXCR, keeping a single row per CDR3 protein. The sample yields approximately 940,000 distinct CDR3 sequences, around 48% seen once. Each donor gave 9 to 10 milliliters of peripheral blood. This rearrangement joins TRBV6-2 or TRBV6-3 to TRBJ2-6; possibly TRBD1 for D (5 bases). The sequenced material came from blood. This TCR was recovered from a young man in good health. The CDR3 DNA is TGTGCCAGCAGTTACTCGATACCCAGGGCTGGGGCCAACGTCCTGACTTTC. The encoded protein is CASSYSIPRAGANVLTF.